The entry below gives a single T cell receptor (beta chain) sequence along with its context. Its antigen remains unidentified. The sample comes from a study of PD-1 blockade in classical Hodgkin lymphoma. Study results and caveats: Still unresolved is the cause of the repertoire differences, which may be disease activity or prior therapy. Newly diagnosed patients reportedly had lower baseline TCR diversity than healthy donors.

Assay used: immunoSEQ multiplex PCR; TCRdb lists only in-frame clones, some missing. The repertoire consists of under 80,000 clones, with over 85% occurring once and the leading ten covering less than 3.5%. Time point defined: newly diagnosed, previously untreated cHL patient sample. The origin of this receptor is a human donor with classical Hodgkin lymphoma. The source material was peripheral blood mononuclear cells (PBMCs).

DNA for the CDR3: TGCGCCAGCAGGGAAGGGGGACTCACTTCACCATTGAACACTGAAGCTTTCTTT. It codes for CASREGGLTSPLNTEAFF. The chain has TRBV5-1 and TRBJ1-1; D might be TRBD1 (6 bases). Per germline, CDR1 SGHRS and CDR2 YFSETQ. V lost 5 bases to trimming and J lost 0 bases, with 23 bases between them. The CDR3 sequence is 18 residues long.